A selection of T cell receptor beta chains follows, all from one sample in a study of T cells in Graves' hyperthyroidism and ophthalmopathy. TCRdb processed the multiplex PCR reads anew with MiXCR; each CDR3 protein has one entry. The table includes 400,000 or so distinct CDR3 sequences, over 13% detected once. Sequenced material: blood. The receptor set was obtained from a man aged 45-65 years with Graves' ophthalmopathy. Each CDR3 is given with its conserved first and last residue. Fields, in order: clone size, D gene, V gene, J gene, CDR3 DNA, CDR3 protein. D genes are given only for firm matches. Expanded clones are given a class, and other clones once, few, many or no size at all.

clone size: .
D gene: .
V gene: TRBV6-1
J gene: TRBJ2-1
CDR3 DNA: TGTGCCAGCATCGGCGGTTACAATGAGCAGTTCTTC
CDR3 protein: CASIGGYNEQFF

clone size: many
D gene: TRBD1
V gene: TRBV7-3
J gene: TRBJ2-3
CDR3 DNA: TGTGCCAGCAGCTTCGGGACAGCCAGCACAGATACGCAGTATTTT
CDR3 protein: CASSFGTASTDTQYF

clone size: many
D gene: .
V gene: TRBV5-1
J gene: TRBJ2-5
CDR3 DNA: TGCGCCAGCAGCTTCGACCAAGAGACCCAGTACTTC
CDR3 protein: CASSFDQETQYF

clone size: many
D gene: TRBD2
V gene: TRBV29-1
J gene: TRBJ2-2
CDR3 DNA: TGCAGCGTTGAAGGGGGGGGTGGCTACACCGGGGAGCTGTTTTTT
CDR3 protein: CSVEGGGGYTGELFF

clone size: many
D gene: .
V gene: TRBV20-1
J gene: TRBJ2-7
CDR3 DNA: TGCAGTGCTAGAGATTCTGGCGAGCAGTACTTC
CDR3 protein: CSARDSGEQYF

clone size: few
D gene: TRBD2
V gene: TRBV29-1
J gene: TRBJ2-7
CDR3 DNA: TGCAGCGTTGTTGCACTAGCGGGGTCCTACGAGCAGTACTTC
CDR3 protein: CSVVALAGSYEQYF

clone size: many
D gene: TRBD1
V gene: TRBV5-4
J gene: TRBJ2-5
CDR3 DNA: TGTGCCAGCGCGGACAGGAGGCTGCAAGAGACCCAGTACTTC
CDR3 protein: CASADRRLQETQYF

clone size: .
D gene: .
V gene: TRBV3-1
J gene: TRBJ1-5
CDR3 DNA: TGTGCCAGCAGCCAGGGGTTAGAAGGGGCCCAGCATTTT
CDR3 protein: CASSQGLEGAQHF

clone size: .
D gene: .
V gene: TRBV15
J gene: TRBJ1-3
CDR3 DNA: TGTGCCACCAGCAGAGATCTCGGCAGGGCTGGAAACACCGTATATTTT
CDR3 protein: CATSRDLGRAGNTVYF

clone size: .
D gene: .
V gene: TRBV13
J gene: TRBJ1-1
CDR3 DNA: TGTGCCAGCACGAGCCAAGTTTTCACTGAAGCTTTCTTT
CDR3 protein: CASTSQVFTEAFF

clone size: .
D gene: .
V gene: TRBV4-1
J gene: TRBJ1-2
CDR3 DNA: TGCGCCAGCAGCCAAGTAACAGAGTCGAGCTACACCTTC
CDR3 protein: CASSQVTESSYTF

clone size: few
D gene: .
V gene: TRBV16
J gene: TRBJ2-2
CDR3 DNA: TGTGCCAGCAGCCAATCTCCAAACACCGGGGAGCTGTTTTTT
CDR3 protein: CASSQSPNTGELFF

clone size: many
D gene: .
V gene: TRBV6-1
J gene: TRBJ2-3
CDR3 DNA: TGTGCCAGCAGTGAAGGAGGGCATAGCACAGATACGCAGTATTTT
CDR3 protein: CASSEGGHSTDTQYF

clone size: many
D gene: TRBD2
V gene: TRBV7-9
J gene: TRBJ2-1
CDR3 DNA: TGTGCCAGCAGCCATACTAGCGGGATGAGGAGGAATGAGCAGTTCTTC
CDR3 protein: CASSHTSGMRRNEQFF

clone size: .
D gene: .
V gene: TRBV6-1
J gene: TRBJ2-1
CDR3 DNA: TGTGCCAGCAGGGAGCGGAGCCCCTACAATGAGCAGTTCTTC
CDR3 protein: CASRERSPYNEQFF